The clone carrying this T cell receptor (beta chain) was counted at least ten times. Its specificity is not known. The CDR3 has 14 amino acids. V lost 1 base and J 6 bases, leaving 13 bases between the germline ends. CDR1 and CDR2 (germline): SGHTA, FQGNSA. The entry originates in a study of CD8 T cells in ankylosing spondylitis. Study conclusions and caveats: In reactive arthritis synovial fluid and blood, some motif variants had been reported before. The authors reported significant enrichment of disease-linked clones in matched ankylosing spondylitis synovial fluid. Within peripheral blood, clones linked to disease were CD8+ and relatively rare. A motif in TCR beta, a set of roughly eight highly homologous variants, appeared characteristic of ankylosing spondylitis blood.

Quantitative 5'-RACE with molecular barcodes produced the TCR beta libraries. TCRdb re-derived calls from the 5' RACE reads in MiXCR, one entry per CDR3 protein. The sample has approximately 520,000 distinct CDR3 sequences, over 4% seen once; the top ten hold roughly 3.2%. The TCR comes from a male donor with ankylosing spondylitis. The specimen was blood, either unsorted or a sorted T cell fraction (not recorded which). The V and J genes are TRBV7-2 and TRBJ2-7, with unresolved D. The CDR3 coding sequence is TGTGCCAGCAGCTTAGGCAAGTTGGTCGGCGAGCAGTACTTC. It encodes CASSLGKLVGEQYF. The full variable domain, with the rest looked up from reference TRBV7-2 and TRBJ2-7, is GAGVSQSPSNKVTEKGKDVELRCDPISGHTALYWYRQSLGQGLEFLIYFQGNSAPDKSGLPSDRFSAERTGGSVSTLTIQRTQQEDSAVYLCASSLGKLVGEQYFGPGTRLTVT.